The entry that follows covers one TCR beta chain sequence. The protocol was immunoSEQ multiplex PCR, while the TCRdb copy is restricted to in-frame clones and leaves out a portion. In the table there are 80,000 to 130,000 clones, just over 85% of which are singletons. The data stem from a study of blood T cell repertoires in COVID-19. Living in 24 US areas, the participants were between roughly 18 and 95 years of age. The CDR3 has 14 residues. V was trimmed by 1 base and J by 1 base, leaving 5 bases between them. CDR1 and CDR2 (germline): MDHEN, SYDVKM. The sequence was obtained from a woman in her forties or fifties who had recovered from COVID-19. The material sequenced was PBMCs or T cells enriched from blood (not recorded which). The chain couples TRBV28 to TRBJ1-5, with D unclear. CDR3 sequence reads: CASSLSVSNQPQHF. In nucleotides, the CDR3 is TGTGCCAGCAGTTTATCGGTGAGCAATCAGCCCCAGCATTTT.